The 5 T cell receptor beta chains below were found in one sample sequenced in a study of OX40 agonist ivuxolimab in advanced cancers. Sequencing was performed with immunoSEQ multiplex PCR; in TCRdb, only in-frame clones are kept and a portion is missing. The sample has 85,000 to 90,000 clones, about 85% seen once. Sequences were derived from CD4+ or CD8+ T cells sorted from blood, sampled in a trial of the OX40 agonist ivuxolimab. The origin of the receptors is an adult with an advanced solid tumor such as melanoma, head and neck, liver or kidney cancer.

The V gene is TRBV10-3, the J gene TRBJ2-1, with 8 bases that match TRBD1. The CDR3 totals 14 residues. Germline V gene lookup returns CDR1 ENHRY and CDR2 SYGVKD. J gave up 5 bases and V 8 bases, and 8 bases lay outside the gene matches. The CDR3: CAIGPGTGDNEQFF. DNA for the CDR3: TGTGCCATCGGCCCCGGGACAGGAGACAATGAGCAGTTCTTC.

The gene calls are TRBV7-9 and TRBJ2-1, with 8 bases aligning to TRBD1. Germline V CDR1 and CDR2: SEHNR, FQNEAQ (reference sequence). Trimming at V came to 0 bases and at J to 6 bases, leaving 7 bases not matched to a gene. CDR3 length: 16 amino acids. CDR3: CASSLALRTGGNEQFF. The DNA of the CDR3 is TGTGCCAGCAGCTTAGCTCTTCGTACAGGGGGCAATGAGCAGTTCTTC.

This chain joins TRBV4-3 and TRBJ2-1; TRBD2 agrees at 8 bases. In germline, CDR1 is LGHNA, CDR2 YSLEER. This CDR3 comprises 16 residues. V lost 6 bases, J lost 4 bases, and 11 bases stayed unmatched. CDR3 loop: CASSKSGSQLYNEQFF. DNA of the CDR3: TGCGCCAGCAGTAAAAGCGGGAGCCAGCTATACAATGAGCAGTTCTTC.

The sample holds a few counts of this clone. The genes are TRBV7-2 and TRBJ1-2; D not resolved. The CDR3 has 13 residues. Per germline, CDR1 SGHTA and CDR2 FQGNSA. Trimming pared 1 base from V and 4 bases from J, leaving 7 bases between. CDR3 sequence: CASSLVGFYGYTF. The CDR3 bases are TGTGCCAGCAGCTTAGTTGGATTCTATGGCTACACCTTC.

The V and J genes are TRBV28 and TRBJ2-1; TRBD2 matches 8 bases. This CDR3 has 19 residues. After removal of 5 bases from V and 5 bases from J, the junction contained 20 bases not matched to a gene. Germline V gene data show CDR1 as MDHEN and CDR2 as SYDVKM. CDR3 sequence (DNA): TGTGCCAGCAGTGGGCCGGGGGGGCCAGGGTCGAAGTGGAACAATGAGCAGTTCTTC. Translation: CASSGPGGPGSKWNNEQFF.